What follows are 7 T cell receptor beta chains derived from one specimen sequenced in a study of early T cells in non-severe SARS-CoV-2 infection. TCRdb recomputed calls from the 5' RACE reads with MiXCR, one row per CDR3 protein. The sample has approximately 66,000 distinct CDR3 sequences; roughly an eighth are singletons. Material for sequencing was whole blood. The source of these receptors is an adult who was a healthcare worker with PCR-confirmed SARS-CoV-2 infection or an uninfected control (not recorded which).

This clonotype was found many times. The chain recombines TRBV15 with TRBJ1-3, with a tentative D call TRBD1 (5 bases). The ends were cut back, 2 bases at V and 4 bases at J, with 21 bases in the middle. Germline CDR1 is LNHNV and CDR2 is YYDKDF (reference sequence). This CDR3 region has 18 residues. The CDR3 sequence: CATSRRANPGTEGNTIYF. The CDR3 coding sequence is TGTGCCACCAGCAGAAGGGCCAACCCAGGGACGGAAGGAAACACCATATATTTT.

This clonotype was counted ten times or more. CDR3 sequence: CASSLGSSYNSPLHF. The CDR3 coding sequence is TGTGCCAGCAGCTTAGGGTCATCTTATAATTCACCCCTCCACTTT. The V and J genes are TRBV11-2 and TRBJ1-6; D ambiguous. The CDR3 spans 15 residues. Between the trimmed V and J ends, which lost 1 base and 4 bases, there was a span of 8 bases. Germline V gene lookup returns CDR1 SGHAT and CDR2 FQNNGV. The full variable domain, in which reference TRBV11-2 and TRBJ1-6 provide the parts outside the CDR3, is EAGVAQSPRYKIIEKRQSVAFWCNPISGHATLYWYQQILGQGPKLLIQFQNNGVVDDSQLPKDRFSAERLKGVDSTLKIQPAKLEDSAVYLCASSLGSSYNSPLHFGNGTRLTVT.

This clonotype was seen a few times. The chain couples TRBV9 to TRBJ1-6, with D possibly matching TRBD1 (6 bases). CDR3 length equals 15 residues. Per the germline V gene, CDR1 is SGDLS and CDR2 is YYNGEE. Deletions cut 0 bases from V and 7 bases from J, with 11 bases between. The CDR3 is CASSVVAGGNSPLHF. CDR3 sequence (DNA): TGTGCCAGCAGCGTAGTGGCGGGGGGCAATTCACCCCTCCACTTT.

This clonotype was seen many times. The chain carries TRBV7-8 and TRBJ1-3, with D uncertain. V lost 0 bases to trimming and J lost 0 bases, with 12 bases between them. From germline, CDR1 is SGHVS and CDR2 FQNEAQ. The CDR3 loop spans 17 amino acids. The CDR3, as DNA: TGTGCCAGCAGCTTAGCGGAAGGGCGAAGCTCTGGAAACACCATATATTTT. Translating it yields CASSLAEGRSSGNTIYF. Supplemented by reference TRBV7-8 and TRBJ1-3, the full variable domain reads GAGVSQSPRYKVAKRGQDVALRCDPISGHVSLFWYQQALGQGPEFLTYFQNEAQLDKSGLPSDRFFAERPEGSVSTLKIQRTQQEDSAVYLCASSLAEGRSSGNTIYFGEGSWLTVV.

In this sample, this clonotype turned up many times. At one end the junction does not follow the germline gene, possibly because of a read error. This sequence joins TRBV20-1 and TRBJ2-5; a possible D gene is TRBD1 (5 bases). CDR3 length equals 14 residues. The germline gives CDR1 DFQATT, CDR2 SNEGSKA (reference sequence). CDR3 amino acids: CSARDRAPQATQYF. DNA of the CDR3: TGCAGTGCTAGAGACAGGGCCCCGCAAGCGACCCAGTACTTC.

The sample holds many counts of this clonotype. The chain links TRBV2 to TRBJ1-1; D might be TRBD1 (5 bases). Germline values: CDR1 SNHLY, CDR2 FYNNEI. The CDR3 is made up of 13 amino acids. With 5 bases removed from V and 1 base from J, the gap between germline ends came to 8 bases. The chain's CDR3 is CASSQGPNTEAFF. Written as DNA, the CDR3 is TGTGCCAGCAGTCAGGGACCGAACACTGAAGCTTTCTTT.

In this sample, this clonotype turned up a few times. The chain uses TRBV29-1 and TRBJ1-5, with no clear D. The CDR3 is 14 amino acids. CDR1 and CDR2 (germline): SQVTM, ANQGSEA. V was clipped by 4 bases and J by 0 bases, with 10 bases between them. CDR3 protein: CSVVNGSSNQPQHF. The CDR3 DNA sequence: TGCAGCGTTGTGAACGGATCTAGCAATCAGCCCCAGCATTTT.